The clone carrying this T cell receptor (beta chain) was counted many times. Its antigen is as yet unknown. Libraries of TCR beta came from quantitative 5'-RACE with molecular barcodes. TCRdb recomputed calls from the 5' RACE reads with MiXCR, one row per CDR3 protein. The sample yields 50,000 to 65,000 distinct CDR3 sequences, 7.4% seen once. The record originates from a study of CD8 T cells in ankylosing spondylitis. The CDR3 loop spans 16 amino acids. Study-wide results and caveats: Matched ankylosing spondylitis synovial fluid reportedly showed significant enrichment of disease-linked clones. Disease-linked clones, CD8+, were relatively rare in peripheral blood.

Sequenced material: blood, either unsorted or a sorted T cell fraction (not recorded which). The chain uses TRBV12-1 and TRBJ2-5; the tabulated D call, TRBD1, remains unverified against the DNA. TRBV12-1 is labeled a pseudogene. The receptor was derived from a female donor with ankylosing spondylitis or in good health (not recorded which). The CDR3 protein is CASSFGPFTGVETQYF. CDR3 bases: TGTGCCAGCAGCTTTGGCCCCTTCACAGGGGTAGAGACCCAGTACTTC.